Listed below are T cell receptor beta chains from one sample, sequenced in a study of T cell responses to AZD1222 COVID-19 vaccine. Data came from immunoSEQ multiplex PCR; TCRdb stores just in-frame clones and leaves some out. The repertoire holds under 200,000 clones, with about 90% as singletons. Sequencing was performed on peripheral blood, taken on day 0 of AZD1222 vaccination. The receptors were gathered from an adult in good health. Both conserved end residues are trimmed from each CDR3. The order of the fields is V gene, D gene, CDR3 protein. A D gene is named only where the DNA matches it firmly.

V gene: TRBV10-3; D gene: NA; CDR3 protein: AISEPGMGTSGNTIY
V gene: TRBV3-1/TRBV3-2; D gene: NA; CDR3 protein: ASSQTQNTEAF
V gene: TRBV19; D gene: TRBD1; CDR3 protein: ASSTSVGQGAHTIY
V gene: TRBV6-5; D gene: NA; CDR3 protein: ASSYREANTEAF
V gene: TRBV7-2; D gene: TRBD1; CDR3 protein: ASSQGQVSYEQY
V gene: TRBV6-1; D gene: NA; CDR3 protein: ASSEGPAGARGNTIY
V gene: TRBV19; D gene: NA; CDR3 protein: ASGKGGEYGYT
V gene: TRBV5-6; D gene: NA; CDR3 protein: ASSGGTDSRLQETQY
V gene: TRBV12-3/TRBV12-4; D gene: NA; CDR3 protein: ASSGLGGNTIY
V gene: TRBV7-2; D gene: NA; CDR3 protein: ASSFISRSYEQY
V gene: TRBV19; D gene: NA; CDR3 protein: ASSNPEAKNIQY
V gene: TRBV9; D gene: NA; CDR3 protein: ASSVGAGVSGNTIY
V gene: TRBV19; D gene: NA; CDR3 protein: ASSIPAGTGGYT
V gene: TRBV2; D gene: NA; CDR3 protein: ASSVRTANLEGYGYT
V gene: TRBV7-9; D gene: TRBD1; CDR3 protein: ASSLEGTGGLDTEAF